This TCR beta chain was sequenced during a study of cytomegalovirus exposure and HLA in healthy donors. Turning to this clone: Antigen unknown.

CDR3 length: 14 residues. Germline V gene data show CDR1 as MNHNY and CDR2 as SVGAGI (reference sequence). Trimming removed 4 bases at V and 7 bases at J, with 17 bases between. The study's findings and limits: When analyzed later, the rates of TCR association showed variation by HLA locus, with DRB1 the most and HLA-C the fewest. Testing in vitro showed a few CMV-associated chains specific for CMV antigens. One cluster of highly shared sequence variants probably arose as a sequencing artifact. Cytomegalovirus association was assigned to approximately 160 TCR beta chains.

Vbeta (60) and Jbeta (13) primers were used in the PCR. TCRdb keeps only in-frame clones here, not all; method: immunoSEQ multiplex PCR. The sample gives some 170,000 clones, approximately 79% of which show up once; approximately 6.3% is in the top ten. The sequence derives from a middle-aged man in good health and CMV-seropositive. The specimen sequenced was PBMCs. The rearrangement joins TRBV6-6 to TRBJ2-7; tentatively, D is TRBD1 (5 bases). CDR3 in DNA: TGTGCCAGCAGTTTAGACAGTGGCGGTTTGGAGCAGTACTTC. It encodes CASSLDSGGLEQYF.